What follows is one T cell receptor (beta chain) and its context. This entry is derived from a study of blood T cell repertoires in COVID-19. In the study's own analysis: By means of reference gene primer amplification, nucleated cell counts were estimated. Method: immunoSEQ multiplex PCR; TCRdb's copy keeps in-frame clones and lacks some. The V and J calls and the clone size are those of that table, but D and trimming were determined from the DNA. The sample contains more than 85,000 clones, around 80% of which appear only once. The receptor comes from an elderly woman with acute or convalescent COVID-19. The sample taken for sequencing was peripheral blood.

The CDR3 coding sequence is TGCGCCAGCAGCTTGGTTGGGACTAGCGGGAGGACCACAGATACGCAGTATTTT. As protein: CASSLVGTSGRTTDTQYF. The chain carries TRBV5-1 and TRBJ2-3; 15 bases map to TRBD2. CDR3 length: 18 amino acids. The junction had 4 bases not matched to a gene; V was cut back by 0 bases and J by 2 bases. Per germline, CDR1 SGHRS and CDR2 YFSETQ.